This record concerns one T cell receptor (beta chain) sequence. Germline CDR1 and CDR2: MNHEY and SVGAGI. This CDR3 has 13 amino acids. Trimming stripped 9 bases from V and 7 bases from J, with 13 bases between. These data originate in a study of blood T cell repertoires in COVID-19. Looking at the study overall: In each case, the material was cDNA or gDNA derived from T cells, B-cell-depleted T cells, or PBMCs.

Study processing details: Nucleated cell number was recorded as an estimate derived from reference gene primer amplification. Only in-frame clones appear in the TCRdb table, and some are missing; sequencing was by immunoSEQ multiplex PCR. The DNA gave D and trimming, while V, J and clone size come from that table. The top ten hold about 10% of the sample, which has approximately 170,000 clones, approximately 82% seen once. The sequence came from an elderly woman with active or convalescent COVID-19. The sequenced sample consisted of peripheral blood. The J gene is TRBJ1-6, the V gene TRBV6-5; D remains ambiguous. The CDR3 region is CASWLRMNSPLHF. CDR3 coding DNA: TGTGCCAGTTGGCTCCGTATGAATTCACCCCTCCACTTT.